This T cell receptor beta chain was sequenced during a study of T cell responses to AZD1222 COVID-19 vaccine. This clone was seen a handful of times. What it recognizes is unknown. Assay: immunoSEQ multiplex PCR; the TCRdb copy retains only in-frame clones and omits some. This table holds 40,000 to 45,000 clones, over 80% found once. Study-wide results and caveats: Of the AZD1222 recipients, only 5 or 6 were seropositive at baseline. White British people made up most donors, females outnumbered males, and clonal diversity was possibly underestimated. There were repertoire samples only from the period after the peak T cell response. When two AZD1222 doses had been given, Spike-specific TCR breadth and depth rose.

The CDR3 extends over 16 amino acids. V lost 5 bases and J 5 bases, leaving 21 bases between the germline ends. Germline CDR1 is SNHLY and CDR2 is FYNNEI. The genes are TRBV2 and TRBJ1-1, with D maybe TRBD1 (5 bases). The specimen comprised peripheral blood, sampled on day 0 of AZD1222 vaccination. This sequence originates from an adult in good health. The CDR3 is CASSPGTEDLWTEAFF. CDR3 sequence (DNA): TGTGCCAGCAGTCCCGGGACGGAAGACTTGTGGACTGAAGCTTTCTTT.